This T cell receptor beta chain was observed in a study of tumor-infiltrating lymphocytes in primary liver carcinoma. Study-level background: Those enrolled were patients of both sexes, who were aged 30 to 69 years. Tumor stage was T1-T3 N0M0, and tumor size was roughly 4.2 to 10 cm across. Study-level findings and limits: Overlap in tumor-adjacent and tumor-blood pairs fell below that of tumor region pairs.

Unsorted bulk tissue, about 19-31 mg of it, served as the source for co-extraction of RNA and DNA. Patients were chronically HBV-infected and treatment-naive. Starting from around 510 ng of total RNA, TCR beta cDNA was produced with a primer in the constant region. For TCR beta, libraries were produced by three nested multiplex PCR rounds using slightly modified ARM-PCR. In the first two PCR rounds, TRBV1-TRBV30 forward primers were paired with a C-beta reverse primer, and each round lasted roughly 10 cycles. MiXCR was run by TCRdb on the multiplex PCR reads, yielding one entry per CDR3 protein. The sample has approximately 23,000 distinct CDR3 sequences; 70% to 90% are singletons. CDR3 length: 18 residues. The V gene's germline CDR1 is SQVTM and CDR2 ANQGSEA. As regards this clonotype: Antigen: not known. The junction and the germline gene differ at one end; a read error may be behind it.

The receptor comes from a woman between 25 and 40 years old with primary liver carcinoma and hepatitis B virus infection. This chain links TRBV29-1 with TRBJ2-1; 10 bases are shared with TRBD2. The sample comprised liver tumor tissue from sampling region 2. Subset: tumor region T2, inferior pole. In DNA form, the CDR3 reads TGCAGCGTTTCAATACTGGCTGCCCTAGCGGGAGATGGGAGTGAGCATTTCTTC. Encoded protein: CSVSILAALAGDGSEHFF.